This TCR beta chain was recovered during a study of CD8+ T cells in alopecia areata. The CDR3 is 13 residues long. With V trimmed by 10 bases and J by 2 bases, 5 bases remained unmatched. Germline V gene lookup returns CDR1 MNHEY and CDR2 SVGAGI. Once RNA had been extracted, it was reverse transcribed into cDNA to act as the sequencing template. Sequenced by immunoSEQ multiplex PCR; TCRdb stores in-frame clones only, minus some. This table has about 200,000 clones, 60% appearing once. As to treatment: oral pan-JAK inhibitor, 5-10 mg twice daily. The chain is built from TRBV6-5 and TRBJ2-7; 10 bases are a match to TRBD2. This clonotype originated in a human donor with alopecia areata. The material was CD4+ T cells sorted from blood, obtained at week 24, from a patient treated with tofacitinib. The CDR3 protein is CATSGGGTYEQYF. CDR3 in DNA: TGTGCCACTAGCGGGGGAGGAACCTACGAGCAGTACTTC.